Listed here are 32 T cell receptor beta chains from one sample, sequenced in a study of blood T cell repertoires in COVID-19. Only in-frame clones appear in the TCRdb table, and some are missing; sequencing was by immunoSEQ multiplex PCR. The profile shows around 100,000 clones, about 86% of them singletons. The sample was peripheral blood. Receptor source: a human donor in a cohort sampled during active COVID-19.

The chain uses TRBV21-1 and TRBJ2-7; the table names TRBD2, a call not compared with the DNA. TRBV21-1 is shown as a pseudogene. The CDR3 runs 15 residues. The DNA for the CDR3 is TGTGCCAGCAGCAAAAAATGTGACGGGTCCTACGAGCAGTACTTC. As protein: CASSKKCDGSYEQYF.

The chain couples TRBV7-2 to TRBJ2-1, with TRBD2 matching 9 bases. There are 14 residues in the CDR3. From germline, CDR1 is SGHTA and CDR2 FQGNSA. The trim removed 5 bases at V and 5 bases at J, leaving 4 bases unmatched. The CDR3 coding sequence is TGTGCCAGCAGCCTCCTAGCGGGGAACAATGAGCAGTTCTTC. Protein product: CASSLLAGNNEQFF.

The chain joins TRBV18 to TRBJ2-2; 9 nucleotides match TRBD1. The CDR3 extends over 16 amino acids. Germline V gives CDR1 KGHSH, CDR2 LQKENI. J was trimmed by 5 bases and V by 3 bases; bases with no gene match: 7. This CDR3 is CASSPGTGLRTGELFF. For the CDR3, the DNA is TGTGCCAGCTCACCGGGGACAGGGTTGAGGACCGGGGAGCTGTTTTTT.

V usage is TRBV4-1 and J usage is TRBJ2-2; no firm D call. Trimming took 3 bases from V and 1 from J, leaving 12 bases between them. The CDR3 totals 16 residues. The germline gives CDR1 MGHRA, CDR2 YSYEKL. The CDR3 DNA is TGCGCCAGCAGCCATTCGGGTGGTCGGAACACCGGGGAGCTGTTTTTT. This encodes CASSHSGGRNTGELFF.

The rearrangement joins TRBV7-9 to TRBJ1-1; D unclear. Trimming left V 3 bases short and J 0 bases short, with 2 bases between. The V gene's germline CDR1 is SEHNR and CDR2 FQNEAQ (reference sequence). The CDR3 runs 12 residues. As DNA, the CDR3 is TGTGCCAGCAGCTTCTTGAACACTGAAGCTTTCTTT. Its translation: CASSFLNTEAFF. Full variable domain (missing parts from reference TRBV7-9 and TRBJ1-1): DTGVSQNPRHKITKRGQNVTFRCDPISEHNRLYWYRQTLGQGPEFLTYFQNEAQLEKSRLLSDRFSAERPKGSFSTLEIQRTEQGDSAMYLCASSFLNTEAFFGQGTRLTVV.

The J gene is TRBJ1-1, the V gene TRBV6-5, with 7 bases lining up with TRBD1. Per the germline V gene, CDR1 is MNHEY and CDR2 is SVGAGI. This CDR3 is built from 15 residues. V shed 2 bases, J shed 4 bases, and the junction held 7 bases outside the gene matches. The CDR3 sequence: CASSYGRTGGTEAFF. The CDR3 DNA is TGTGCCAGCAGTTACGGTCGGACAGGTGGCACTGAAGCTTTCTTT.

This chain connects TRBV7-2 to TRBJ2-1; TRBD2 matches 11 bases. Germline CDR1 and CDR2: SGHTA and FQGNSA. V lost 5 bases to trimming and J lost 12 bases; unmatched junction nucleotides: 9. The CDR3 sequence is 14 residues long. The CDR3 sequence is CASSPFSGGARQFF. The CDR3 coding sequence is TGTGCCAGCAGCCCCTTTAGCGGGGGGGCCAGGCAGTTCTTC.

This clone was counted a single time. CDR3 sequence: CASSQGQGIHGYTF. The CDR3 region has the DNA TGTGCCAGCAGCCAGGGACAGGGAATACATGGCTACACCTTC. The rearrangement links TRBV5-6 to TRBJ1-2; 9 bases line up with TRBD1. J gave up 6 bases and V 4 bases, and 7 bases lay outside the gene matches. There are 14 residues in the CDR3. CDR1 SGHDT and CDR2 YYEEEE come from the germline V gene.

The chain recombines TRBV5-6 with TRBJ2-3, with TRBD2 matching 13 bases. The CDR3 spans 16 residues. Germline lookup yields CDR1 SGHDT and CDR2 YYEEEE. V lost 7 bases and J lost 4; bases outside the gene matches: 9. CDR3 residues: CASGTGTSGVADTQYF. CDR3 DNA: TGTGCCAGCGGTACCGGGACTAGCGGGGTGGCAGATACGCAGTATTTT.

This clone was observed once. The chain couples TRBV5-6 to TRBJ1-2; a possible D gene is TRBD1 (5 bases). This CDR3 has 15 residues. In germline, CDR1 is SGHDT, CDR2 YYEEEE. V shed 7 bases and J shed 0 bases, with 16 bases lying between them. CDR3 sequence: CASADSGGPNYGYTF. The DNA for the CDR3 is TGTGCCAGCGCAGATTCGGGGGGTCCTAACTATGGCTACACCTTC.

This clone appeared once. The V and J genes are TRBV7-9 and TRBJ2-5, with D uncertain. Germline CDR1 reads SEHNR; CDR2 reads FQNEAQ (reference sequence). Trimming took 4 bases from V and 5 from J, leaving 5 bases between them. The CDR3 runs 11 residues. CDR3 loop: CASSSRETQYF. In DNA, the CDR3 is TGTGCCAGCAGCTCGCGGGAGACCCAGTACTTC.

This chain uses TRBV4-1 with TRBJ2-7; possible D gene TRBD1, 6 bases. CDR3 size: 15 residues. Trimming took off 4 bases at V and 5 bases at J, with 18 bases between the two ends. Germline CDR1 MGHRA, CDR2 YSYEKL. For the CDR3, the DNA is TGCGCCAGCAGCCCAGGGGCTGGGGACATGGACGAGCAGTACTTC. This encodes CASSPGAGDMDEQYF.

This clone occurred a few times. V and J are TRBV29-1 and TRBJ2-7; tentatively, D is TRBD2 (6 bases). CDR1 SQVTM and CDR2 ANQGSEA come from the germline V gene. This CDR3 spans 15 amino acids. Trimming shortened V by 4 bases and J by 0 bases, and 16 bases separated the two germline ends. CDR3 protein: CSVALPTDYSYEQYF. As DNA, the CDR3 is TGCAGCGTTGCCCTCCCGACGGACTACTCCTACGAGCAGTACTTC.

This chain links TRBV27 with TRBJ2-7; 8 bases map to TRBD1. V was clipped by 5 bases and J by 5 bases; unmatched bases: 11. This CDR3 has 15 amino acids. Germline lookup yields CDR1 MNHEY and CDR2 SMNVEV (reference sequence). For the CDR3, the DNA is TGTGCCAGCAGTGGTTTAGACAGGGGAGTAAACGAGCAGTACTTC. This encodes CASSGLDRGVNEQYF.

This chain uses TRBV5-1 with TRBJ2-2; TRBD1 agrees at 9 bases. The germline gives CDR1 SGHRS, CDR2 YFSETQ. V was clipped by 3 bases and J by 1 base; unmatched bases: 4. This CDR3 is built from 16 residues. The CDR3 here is CASSSLDRGNTGELFF. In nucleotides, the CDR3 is TGCGCCAGCAGCTCATTGGACAGGGGGAACACCGGGGAGCTGTTTTTT.

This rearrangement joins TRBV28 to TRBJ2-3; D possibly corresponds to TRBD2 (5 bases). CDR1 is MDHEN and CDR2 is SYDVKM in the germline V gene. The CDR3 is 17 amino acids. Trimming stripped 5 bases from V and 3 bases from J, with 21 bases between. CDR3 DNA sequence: TGTGCCAGCAGTCCAATTGAAGTTTTCTCGGGGACAGATACGCAGTATTTT. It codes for CASSPIEVFSGTDTQYF.

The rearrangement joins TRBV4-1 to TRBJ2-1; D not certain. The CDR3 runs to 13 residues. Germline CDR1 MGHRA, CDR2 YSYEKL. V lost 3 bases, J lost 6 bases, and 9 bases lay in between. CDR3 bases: TGCGCCAGCAGCCATCTTTCCAGCAATGAGCAGTTCTTC. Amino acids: CASSHLSSNEQFF.

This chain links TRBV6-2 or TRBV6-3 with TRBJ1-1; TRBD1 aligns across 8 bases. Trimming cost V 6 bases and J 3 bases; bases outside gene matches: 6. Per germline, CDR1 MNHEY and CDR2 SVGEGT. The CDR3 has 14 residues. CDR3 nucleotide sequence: TGTGCCAGCAGCCCAGGGGGCTGGTACACTGAAGCTTTCTTT. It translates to CASSPGGWYTEAFF.

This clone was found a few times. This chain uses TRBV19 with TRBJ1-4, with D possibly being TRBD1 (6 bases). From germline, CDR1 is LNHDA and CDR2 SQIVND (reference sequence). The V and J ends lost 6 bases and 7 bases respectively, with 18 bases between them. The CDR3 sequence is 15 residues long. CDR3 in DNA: TGTGCCAGTAGCCCCTTCCCAGGGGTTCGTGAAAAACTGTTTTTT. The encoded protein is CASSPFPGVREKLFF. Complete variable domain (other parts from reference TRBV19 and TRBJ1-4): DGGITQSPKYLFRKEGQNVTLSCEQNLNHDAMYWYRQDPGQGLRLIYYSQIVNDFQKGDIAEGYSVSREKKESFPLTVTSAQKNPTAFYLCASSPFPGVREKLFFGSGTQLSVL.

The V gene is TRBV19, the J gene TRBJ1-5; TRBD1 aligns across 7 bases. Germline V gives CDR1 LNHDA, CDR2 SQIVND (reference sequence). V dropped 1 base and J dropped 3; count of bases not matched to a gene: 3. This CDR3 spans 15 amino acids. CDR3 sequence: CASSIVGTDNQPQHF. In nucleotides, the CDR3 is TGTGCCAGTAGTATAGTAGGGACAGACAATCAGCCCCAGCATTTT.

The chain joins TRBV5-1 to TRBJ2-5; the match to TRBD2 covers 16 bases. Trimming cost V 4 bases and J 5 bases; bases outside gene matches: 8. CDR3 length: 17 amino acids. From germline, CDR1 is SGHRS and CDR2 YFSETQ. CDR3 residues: CASSQGLAGGLVETQYF. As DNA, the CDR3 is TGCGCCAGCAGCCAGGGACTAGCGGGGGGGCTAGTGGAGACCCAGTACTTC.

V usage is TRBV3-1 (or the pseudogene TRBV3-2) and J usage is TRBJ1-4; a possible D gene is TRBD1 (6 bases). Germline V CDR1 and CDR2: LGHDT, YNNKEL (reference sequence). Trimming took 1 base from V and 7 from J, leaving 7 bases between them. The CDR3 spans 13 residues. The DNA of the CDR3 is TGTGCCAGCAGCCAAGGGACAGTTGAAAAACTGTTTTTT. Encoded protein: CASSQGTVEKLFF.

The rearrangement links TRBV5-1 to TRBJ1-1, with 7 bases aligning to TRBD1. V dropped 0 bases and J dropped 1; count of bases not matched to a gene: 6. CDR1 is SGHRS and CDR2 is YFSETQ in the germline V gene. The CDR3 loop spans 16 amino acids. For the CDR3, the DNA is TGCGCCAGCAGCTTGGCCCAGGGGGAACCGAACACTGAAGCTTTCTTT. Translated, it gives CASSLAQGEPNTEAFF.

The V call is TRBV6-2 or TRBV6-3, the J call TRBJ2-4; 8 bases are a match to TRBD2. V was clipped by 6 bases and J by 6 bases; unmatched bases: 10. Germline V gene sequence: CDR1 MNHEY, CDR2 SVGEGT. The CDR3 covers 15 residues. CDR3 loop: CASSIRGGSRNIQYF. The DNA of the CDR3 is TGTGCCAGCAGCATCCGGGGGGGCTCCCGAAACATTCAGTACTTC.

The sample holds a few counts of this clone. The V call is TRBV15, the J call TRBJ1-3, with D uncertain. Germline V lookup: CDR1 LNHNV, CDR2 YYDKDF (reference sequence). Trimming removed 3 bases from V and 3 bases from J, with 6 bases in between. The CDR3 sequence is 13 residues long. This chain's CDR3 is CATSSGLGNTIYF. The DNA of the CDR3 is TGTGCCACCAGCAGTGGCCTTGGAAACACCATATATTTT.

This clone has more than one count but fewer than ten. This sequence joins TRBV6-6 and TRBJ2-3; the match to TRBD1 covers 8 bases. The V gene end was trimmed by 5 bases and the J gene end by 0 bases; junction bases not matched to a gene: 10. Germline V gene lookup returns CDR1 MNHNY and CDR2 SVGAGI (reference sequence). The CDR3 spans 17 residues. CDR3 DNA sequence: TGTGCCAGCAGTCCCAGCCCAGGGGGCGCAAGCACAGATACGCAGTATTTT. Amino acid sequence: CASSPSPGGASTDTQYF.

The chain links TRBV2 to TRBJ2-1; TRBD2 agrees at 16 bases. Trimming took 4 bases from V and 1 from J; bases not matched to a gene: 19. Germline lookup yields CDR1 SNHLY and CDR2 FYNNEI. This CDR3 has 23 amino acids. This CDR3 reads CASSGGIHGTSGRAGLSYNEQFF. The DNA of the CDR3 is TGTGCCAGCAGTGGGGGAATACACGGGACTAGCGGGAGGGCCGGTTTATCCTACAATGAGCAGTTCTTC.

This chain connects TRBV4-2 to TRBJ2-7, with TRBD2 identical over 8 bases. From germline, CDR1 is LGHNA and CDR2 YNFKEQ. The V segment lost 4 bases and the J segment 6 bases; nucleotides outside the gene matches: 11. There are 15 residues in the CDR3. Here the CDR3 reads CASSRDDFGRAEQYF. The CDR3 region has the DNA TGTGCCAGCAGCCGGGATGACTTCGGGAGGGCCGAGCAGTACTTC.

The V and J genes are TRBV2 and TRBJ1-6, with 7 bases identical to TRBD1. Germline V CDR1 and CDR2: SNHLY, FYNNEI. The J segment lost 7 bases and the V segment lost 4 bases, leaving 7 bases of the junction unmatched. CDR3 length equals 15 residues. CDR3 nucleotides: TGTGCCAGCAGTGTCCCCGACAGGGAGAATTCACCCCTCCACTTT. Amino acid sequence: CASSVPDRENSPLHF.

The CDR3 here is CAINPGGLNGYTF. The CDR3 nucleotides are TGTGCCATCAACCCCGGCGGACTTAATGGCTACACCTTC. The chain carries TRBV10-3 and TRBJ1-2; D remains ambiguous. The CDR3 covers 13 residues. Germline CDR1 ENHRY, CDR2 SYGVKD. The V end was cut by 7 bases, the J end by 6 bases, with 15 bases between.

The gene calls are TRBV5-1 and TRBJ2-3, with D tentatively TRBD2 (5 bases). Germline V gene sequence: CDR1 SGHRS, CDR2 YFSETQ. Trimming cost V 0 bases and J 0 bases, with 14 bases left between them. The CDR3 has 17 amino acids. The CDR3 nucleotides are TGCGCCAGCAGCTTGGCTGGTGCGGGCCCTAGCACAGATACGCAGTATTTT. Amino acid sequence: CASSLAGAGPSTDTQYF.

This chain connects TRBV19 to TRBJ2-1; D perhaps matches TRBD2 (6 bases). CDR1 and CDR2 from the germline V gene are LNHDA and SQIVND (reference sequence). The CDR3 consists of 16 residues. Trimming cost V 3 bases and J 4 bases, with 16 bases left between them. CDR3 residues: CASSINTGAVYNEQFF. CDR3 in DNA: TGTGCCAGTAGTATTAATACGGGAGCAGTTTACAATGAGCAGTTCTTC.